Below, one T cell receptor beta chain is given with its context. Its antigen is currently unknown. The data were obtained in a study of cytomegalovirus exposure and HLA in healthy donors. General study results and limits: In a later analysis, 15,000 to 20,000 TCR beta sequences were associated with HLA alleles at 0.05 false discovery rate. Differences between HLA loci emerged in a later analysis of TCR association rates, with DRB1 most and HLA-C fewest. Later analysis associated a missense DCLRE1C variant with TCR beta V- and J-gene trimming.

The PCR had 60 Vbeta and 13 Jbeta primers. Some clones are missing from TCRdb's copy, which holds only in-frame ones; the method was immunoSEQ multiplex PCR. The sample consists of fewer than 200,000 clones, 75% to 90% of them appearing once. Germline CDR1 SQVTM, CDR2 ANQGSEA. With 7 bases clipped from V and 5 bases from J, the junction kept 6 bases outside the gene matches. The CDR3 covers 13 residues. The specimen was PBMCs. The receptor's source is a girl aged 2-15 years in good health and CMV-seropositive. The rearrangement joins TRBV29-1 to TRBJ2-2, with 8 bases lining up with TRBD1. The CDR3 DNA follows: TGCAGCGCACAGGGGGTCGGGACCGGGGAGCTGTTTTTT. Amino acid sequence: CSAQGVGTGELFF.